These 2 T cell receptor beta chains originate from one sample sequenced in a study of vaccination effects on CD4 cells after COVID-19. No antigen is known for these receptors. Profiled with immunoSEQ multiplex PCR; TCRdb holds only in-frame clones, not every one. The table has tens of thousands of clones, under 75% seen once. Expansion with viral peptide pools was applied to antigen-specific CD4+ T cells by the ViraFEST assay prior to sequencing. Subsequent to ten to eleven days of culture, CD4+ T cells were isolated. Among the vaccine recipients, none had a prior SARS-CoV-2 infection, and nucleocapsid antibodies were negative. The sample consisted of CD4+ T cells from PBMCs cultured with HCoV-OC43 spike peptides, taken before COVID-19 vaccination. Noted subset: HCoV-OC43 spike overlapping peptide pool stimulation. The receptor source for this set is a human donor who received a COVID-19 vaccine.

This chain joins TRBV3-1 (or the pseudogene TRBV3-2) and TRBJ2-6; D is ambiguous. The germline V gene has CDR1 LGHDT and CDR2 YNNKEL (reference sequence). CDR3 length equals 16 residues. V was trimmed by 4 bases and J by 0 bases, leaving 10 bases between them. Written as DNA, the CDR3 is TGTGCCAGCAGCCTCAACCCGAACTCTGGGGCCAACGTCCTGACTTTC. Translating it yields CASSLNPNSGANVLTF.

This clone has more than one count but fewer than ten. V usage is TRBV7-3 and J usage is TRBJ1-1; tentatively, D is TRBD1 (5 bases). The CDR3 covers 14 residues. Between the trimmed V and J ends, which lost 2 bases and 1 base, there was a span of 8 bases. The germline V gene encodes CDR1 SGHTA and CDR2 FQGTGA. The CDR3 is CASSLARANTEAFF. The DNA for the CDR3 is TGTGCCAGCAGCTTAGCCAGGGCGAACACTGAAGCTTTCTTT.